These 8 T cell receptor beta chains were sequenced from one sample in a study of cytomegalovirus exposure and HLA in healthy donors (dated by TCRdb to the late 2010s). Library preparation was by the immunoSEQ multiplex PCR assay. The multiplex PCR relied on a mix of 60 forward primers for TCR Vbeta segments and 13 reverse primers for TCR Jbeta segments. Held by TCRdb, this immuneACCESS table contains in-frame sequences only and omits some clones. Under half of the omission traces to an unresolved V gene where checked; the cause of the rest is unknown. This sample has 95,000 to 100,000 clones in its table, and more than 80% of those were observed once. Of the sample, 3.5% to 5% falls within the top ten clones. Sequences were obtained from PBMCs. These TCRs come from a man aged 25-45 years in good health and CMV-seronegative.

The V gene is TRBV6-1, the J gene TRBJ2-3; 9 nucleotides agree with TRBD1. The V gene end was trimmed by 3 bases and the J gene end by 2 bases; junction bases not matched to a gene: 6. The V gene's germline CDR1 is MNHNS and CDR2 SASEGT. This CDR3 comprises 16 residues. This chain's CDR3 is CASSDRDRAFTDTQYF. The CDR3 bases are TGTGCCAGCAGTGACCGGGACAGGGCCTTCACAGATACGCAGTATTTT.

The rearrangement uses TRBV6-5 and TRBJ2-3; D is undetermined. The germline gives CDR1 MNHEY, CDR2 SVGAGI. Trimming removed 0 bases at V and 2 bases at J, with 6 bases between. The CDR3 runs to 14 residues. CDR3 nucleotides: TGTGCCAGCAGTTACTCTCCGTTCACAGATACGCAGTATTTT. Residues: CASSYSPFTDTQYF.

The J gene is TRBJ2-3, the V gene TRBV4-2; TRBD1 matches 7 bases. J was trimmed by 2 bases and V by 3 bases; bases with no gene match: 11. Germline V lookup: CDR1 LGHNA, CDR2 YNFKEQ. The CDR3 runs to 17 residues. The CDR3 protein is CASSHESPGTATDTQYF. The CDR3 coding sequence is TGTGCCAGCAGCCACGAGAGCCCGGGGACAGCCACAGATACGCAGTATTTT.

The J gene is TRBJ2-3, the V gene TRBV5-4; 9 positions agree with TRBD2. This CDR3 region has 16 residues. Germline V gene lookup returns CDR1 SGHNT and CDR2 YYREEE (reference sequence). The V and J ends lost 1 base and 2 bases, in that order; junction bases with no gene match: 5. The DNA of the CDR3 is TGTGCCAGCAGCTTGAGGTCTAGCGGGGCCACAGATACGCAGTATTTT. Amino acids: CASSLRSSGATDTQYF. The full variable domain, completed using reference TRBV5-4 and TRBJ2-3, is ETGVTQSPTHLIKTRGQQVTLRCSSQSGHNTVSWYQQALGQGPQFIFQYYREEENGRGNFPPRFSGLQFPNYSSELNVNALELDDSALYLCASSLRSSGATDTQYFGPGTRLTVL.

V is TRBV14 and J is TRBJ2-7, with a possible D match to TRBD1 (5 bases). The germline V gene has CDR1 SGHDN and CDR2 FVKESK. CDR3 length: 17 residues. The V end lost 0 bases, the J end lost 3 bases, and 18 bases lay between the germline ends. The CDR3 coding sequence is TGTGCCAGCAGCCAAGACCACAGGTATACTCGCCTCTACGAGCAGTACTTC. Its translation: CASSQDHRYTRLYEQYF.

The V and J genes are TRBV30 and TRBJ2-5; 8 nucleotides agree with TRBD1. The assigned J gene may be wrong: the sequence end matches TRBJ2-7 better. Germline CDR1 is GTSNPN and CDR2 is SVGIG (reference sequence). The CDR3 is 11 residues long. CDR3 DNA: TGTGCCCTGGACAGGGCTTACGAGCAGTACTTC. This sequence encodes CALDRAYEQYF.

The J gene is TRBJ1-1, the V gene TRBV30; TRBD1 matches 7 bases. V lost 8 bases, J lost 3 bases, and 6 bases stayed unmatched. CDR1 is GTSNPN and CDR2 is SVGIG in the germline V gene (reference sequence). The CDR3 is 12 amino acids. CDR3 in DNA: TGTGCCCGGGGACAGTCTTACACTGAAGCTTTCTTT. Its translation is CARGQSYTEAFF. Full variable domain (outside the CDR3, taken from reference TRBV30 and TRBJ1-1): SQTIHQWPATLVQPVGSPLSLECTVEGTSNPNLYWYRQAAGRGLQLLFYSVGIGQISSEVPQNLSASRPQDRQFILSSKKLLLSDSGFYLCARGQSYTEAFFGQGTRLTVV.

The V call is TRBV28, the J call TRBJ1-1; no firm D call. V was trimmed by 9 bases and J by 1 base, leaving 9 bases between them. Germline V gene sequence: CDR1 MDHEN, CDR2 SYDVKM. CDR3 length: 12 amino acids. The CDR3 nucleotides read TGTGCCAGTAAACAGACGAACACTGAAGCTTTCTTT. Protein product: CASKQTNTEAFF.